This entry lists 23 T cell receptor beta chains sequenced from one sample in a study of blood T cell repertoires in COVID-19. Generated by immunoSEQ multiplex PCR, the TCRdb table keeps only in-frame clones and is missing some. The sample lists about 83,000 clones, around nine tenths occurring once. Material for sequencing was peripheral blood. These receptors all stem from a man older than 75 with active or convalescent COVID-19.

CDR3 sequence reads: CASSGGQGPAYEQYV. The CDR3 region has the DNA TGTGCCAGTAGTGGAGGTCAGGGGCCTGCCTACGAGCAGTACGTC. V is TRBV19 and J is TRBJ2-7; D is perhaps TRBD1 (6 bases). This CDR3 spans 15 amino acids. V shed 5 bases and J shed 2 bases, with 16 bases lying between them. The V gene's germline CDR1 is LNHDA and CDR2 SQIVND (reference sequence).

This clone was observed a single time. J is TRBJ2-3 and V is TRBV6-5; no clear D. The V end lost 7 bases, the J end lost 2 bases, and 10 bases lay between the germline ends. The CDR3 spans 13 residues. The V gene's germline CDR1 is MNHEY and CDR2 SVGAGI. The CDR3 here is CASKKVHTDTQYF. The DNA for the CDR3 is TGTGCCAGCAAGAAAGTACACACAGATACGCAGTATTTT.

The V and J genes are TRBV5-1 and TRBJ2-2; D possibly corresponds to TRBD2 (7 bases). The CDR3 sequence is 15 residues long. Trimming pared 4 bases from V and 4 bases from J, leaving 14 bases between. Germline CDR1 SGHRS, CDR2 YFSETQ. CDR3 nucleotide sequence: TGCGCCAGCAGCGGGGACGGGGGGCGCACCGGGGAGCTGTTTTTT. Translation: CASSGDGGRTGELFF.

The rearrangement uses TRBV14 and TRBJ1-3; no reliable D call. The CDR3 consists of 12 residues. CDR1 is SGHDN and CDR2 is FVKESK in the germline V gene. The V gene lost 4 bases and the J gene lost 4 bases, with 5 bases spanning the gap. CDR3 nucleotide sequence: TGTGCCAGCAGCCCCCTCGGAAACACCATATATTTT. It codes for CASSPLGNTIYF. Drawing the rest from reference TRBV14 and TRBJ1-3, the complete variable domain is EAGVTQFPSHSVIEKGQTVTLRCDPISGHDNLYWYRRVMGKEIKFLLHFVKESKQDESGMPNNRFLAERTGGTYSTLKVQPAELEDSGVYFCASSPLGNTIYFGEGSWLTVV.

The genes are TRBV5-1 and TRBJ2-1; no reliable D call. The CDR3 covers 12 residues. Trimming took 7 bases from V and 8 from J, leaving 13 bases between them. Germline values: CDR1 SGHRS, CDR2 YFSETQ. DNA of the CDR3: TGCGCCAGCGCGGTTGAAGGCTATGAGCAGTTCTTC. It specifies CASAVEGYEQFF.

This clone showed up just a few times. The chain joins TRBV27 to TRBJ1-1; 7 bases map to TRBD1. The CDR3 extends over 13 amino acids. CDR1 and CDR2 from the germline V gene are MNHEY and SMNVEV (reference sequence). With V trimmed by 6 bases and J by 2 bases, 3 bases remained unmatched. The CDR3 reads CASRGTVNTEAFF. The DNA for the CDR3 is TGTGCCAGCAGGGGGACAGTTAACACTGAAGCTTTCTTT.

This clone was counted a single time. The gene calls are TRBV24-1 and TRBJ2-2; 12 bases fit TRBD2. CDR3 size: 18 residues. The trim removed 2 bases at V and 6 bases at J, leaving 9 bases unmatched. Germline V gene data show CDR1 as KGHDR and CDR2 as SFDVKD. The CDR3 protein is CATSDWGGLAGFPGELFF. For the CDR3, the DNA is TGTGCCACCAGTGATTGGGGCGGACTAGCGGGATTTCCCGGGGAGCTGTTTTTT.

The rearrangement joins TRBV6-5 to TRBJ1-3; 8 bases are a match to TRBD1. The CDR3 contains 14 residues. V lost 4 bases, J lost 6 bases, and 5 bases stayed unmatched. From germline, CDR1 is MNHEY and CDR2 SVGAGI. CDR3 sequence reads: CASSFQGAENTIYF. CDR3 in DNA: TGTGCCAGCAGTTTCCAGGGGGCGGAAAACACCATATATTTT.

V is TRBV27 and J is TRBJ1-3; 7 nucleotides match TRBD1. CDR3 length: 15 residues. Trimming cost V 6 bases and J 2 bases; bases outside gene matches: 7. The V gene's germline CDR1 is MNHEY and CDR2 SMNVEV (reference sequence). The chain's CDR3 is CASRGGTATGNTIYF. CDR3 coding DNA: TGTGCCAGCAGAGGGGGCACAGCGACTGGAAACACCATATATTTT.

The chain couples TRBV11-2 to TRBJ2-2; 8 bases match TRBD2. The CDR3 spans 15 residues. Unmatched junction bases numbered 3, after V lost 3 bases and J lost 3 bases. Germline V CDR1 and CDR2: SGHAT, FQNNGV. The CDR3 DNA follows: TGTGCCAGCAGCTTGGTACTAGCGGACACCGGGGAGCTGTTTTTT. As protein: CASSLVLADTGELFF.

The chain couples TRBV19 to TRBJ2-3; no clear D. This CDR3 is 15 amino acids long. Germline CDR1 is LNHDA and CDR2 is SQIVND (reference sequence). V lost 3 bases and J 1 base, leaving 11 bases between the germline ends. In DNA, the CDR3 is TGTGCCAGTAGTATGGTCGGGTACCGCACAGATACGCAGTATTTT. Protein sequence: CASSMVGYRTDTQYF.

The rearrangement joins TRBV19 to TRBJ2-1; 7 bases align to TRBD1. Trimming took 6 bases from V and 5 from J; bases not matched to a gene: 7. Germline V lookup: CDR1 LNHDA, CDR2 SQIVND (reference sequence). The CDR3 is made up of 14 amino acids. DNA of the CDR3: TGTGCCAGTAGCAAGACAGGGATCAACAATGAGCAGTTCTTC. Its translation is CASSKTGINNEQFF.

The rearrangement joins TRBV28 to TRBJ2-7; D remains unclear. CDR1 is MDHEN and CDR2 is SYDVKM in the germline V gene. The CDR3 sequence is 15 residues long. Trimming pared 4 bases from V and 0 bases from J, leaving 13 bases between. The DNA for the CDR3 is TGTGCCAGCAGTTCCATGGGTGCAGGCTCCTACGAGCAGTACGTC. Its protein product is CASSSMGAGSYEQYV.

The CDR3 nucleotides are TGTGCCAGCAGTTCAGGACAGGGAACCTATGGCTACACCTTC. Translated, it gives CASSSGQGTYGYTF. This chain connects TRBV6-5 to TRBJ1-2; 8 nucleotides agree with TRBD1. The CDR3 has 14 amino acids. CDR1 and CDR2 (germline): MNHEY, SVGAGI. The V gene end was trimmed by 4 bases and the J gene end by 4 bases; junction bases not matched to a gene: 5.

The chain combines TRBV28 with TRBJ1-5; 10 bases are a match to TRBD1. Per the germline V gene, CDR1 is MDHEN and CDR2 is SYDVKM. The ends lost 8 bases at V and 8 bases at J; junction bases unmatched: 12. CDR3 size: 15 residues. The CDR3 protein is CASPGGTGAFEPQHF. Written as DNA, the CDR3 is TGTGCCAGCCCTGGGGGGACAGGGGCCTTTGAGCCCCAGCATTTT.

This clone was detected a few times. This sequence joins TRBV7-9 and TRBJ2-3; no definite D call. CDR3 size: 12 residues. V was clipped by 3 bases and J by 4 bases, with 5 bases between them. CDR1 is SEHNR and CDR2 is FQNEAQ in the germline V gene (reference sequence). CDR3 sequence: CASSFQSDTQYF. As DNA, the CDR3 is TGTGCCAGCAGCTTCCAGTCAGATACGCAGTATTTT.

The rearrangement uses TRBV9 and TRBJ2-3; 10 bases map to TRBD1. The CDR3 is 14 residues long. V shed 3 bases and J 3 bases; nucleotides not matched to a gene: 1. From germline, CDR1 is SGDLS and CDR2 YYNGEE. The chain's CDR3 is CASSGQGATDTQYF. CDR3 coding DNA: TGTGCCAGCAGCGGACAGGGGGCGACAGATACGCAGTATTTT.

This chain uses TRBV7-9 with TRBJ2-1; perhaps TRBD2 as D (6 bases). The CDR3 length is 13 residues. V shed 5 bases and J shed 4 bases, with 9 bases lying between them. CDR1 and CDR2 from the germline V gene are SEHNR and FQNEAQ (reference sequence). Here the CDR3 DNA reads TGTGCCAGCAGCGAGCGGGCTTACAATGAGCAGTTCTTC. This gives the protein CASSERAYNEQFF.

The J gene is TRBJ2-3, the V gene TRBV6-5; TRBD2 matches at 7 bases. The CDR3 runs 15 residues. In germline, CDR1 is MNHEY, CDR2 SVGAGI. V gave up 5 bases and J gave up 1 base; unmatched junction bases: 6. The CDR3 region is CASSNPTSGTDTQYF. DNA for the CDR3: TGTGCCAGCAGTAATCCCACTAGCGGCACAGATACGCAGTATTTT.

The chain has TRBV24-1 and TRBJ2-1; 7 bases agree with TRBD2. The CDR3 is 14 amino acids. The germline V gene has CDR1 KGHDR and CDR2 SFDVKD. V lost 3 bases and J lost 7; bases outside the gene matches: 5. This CDR3 is CATSDQTSRNEQFF. The CDR3, as DNA: TGTGCCACCAGTGATCAGACTAGCAGGAATGAGCAGTTCTTC.

V is TRBV9 and J is TRBJ1-1, with 9 bases fitting TRBD1. From germline, CDR1 is SGDLS and CDR2 YYNGEE. J lost 4 bases, V lost 3 bases, and 4 bases had no gene match. This CDR3 comprises 14 residues. The CDR3 coding sequence is TGTGCCAGCAGCGAACAGGGGGCGCGCACTGAAGCTTTCTTT. This sequence encodes CASSEQGARTEAFF. Drawing the rest from reference TRBV9 and TRBJ1-1, the complete variable domain is DSGVTQTPKHLITATGQRVTLRCSPRSGDLSVYWYQQSLDQGLQFLIQYYNGEERAKGNILERFSAQQFPDLHSELNLSSLELGDSALYFCASSEQGARTEAFFGQGTRLTVV.

The chain links TRBV7-2 to TRBJ2-3, with 10 bases matching TRBD1. The CDR3 runs 14 residues. Trimming at V came to 8 bases and at J to 5 bases, leaving 7 bases not matched to a gene. Per germline, CDR1 SGHTA and CDR2 FQGNSA. In DNA form, the CDR3 reads TGTGCCAGCGCCGGACAGGGGGTTTTAGATACGCAGTATTTT. Amino acid sequence: CASAGQGVLDTQYF. Full variable domain (missing parts from reference TRBV7-2 and TRBJ2-3): GAGVSQSPSNKVTEKGKDVELRCDPISGHTALYWYRQSLGQGLEFLIYFQGNSAPDKSGLPSDRFSAERTGGSVSTLTIQRTQQEDSAVYLCASAGQGVLDTQYFGPGTRLTVL.

J is TRBJ2-7 and V is TRBV2; 9 nucleotides match TRBD2. CDR3 length: 14 residues. J lost 2 bases, V lost 6 bases, and 5 bases had no gene match. In germline, CDR1 is SNHLY, CDR2 FYNNEI. DNA for the CDR3: TGTGCCAGCAGCTTAGCGGGAGAGGCCTACGAGCAGTACGTC. Translation: CASSLAGEAYEQYV.